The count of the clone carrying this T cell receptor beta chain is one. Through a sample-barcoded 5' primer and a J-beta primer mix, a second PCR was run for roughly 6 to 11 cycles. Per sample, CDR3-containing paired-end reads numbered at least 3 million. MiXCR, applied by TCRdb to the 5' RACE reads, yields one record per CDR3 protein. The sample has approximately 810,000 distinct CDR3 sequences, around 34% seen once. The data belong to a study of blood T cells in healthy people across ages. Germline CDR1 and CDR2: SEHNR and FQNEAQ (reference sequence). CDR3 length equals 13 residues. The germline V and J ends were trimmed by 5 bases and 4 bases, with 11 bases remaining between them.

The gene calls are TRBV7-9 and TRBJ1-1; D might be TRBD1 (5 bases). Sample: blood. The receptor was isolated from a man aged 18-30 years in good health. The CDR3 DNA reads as TGTGCCAGCAGCGGGGGGAGGATCACTGAAGCTTTCTTT. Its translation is CASSGGRITEAFF.